This entry lists 21 T cell receptor beta chains sequenced from one sample in a study of blood T cell repertoires in COVID-19. Measured with immunoSEQ multiplex PCR; TCRdb has only the in-frame clones, and not every one. The table shows more than 300,000 clones, with 80% to 90% occurring only once. Sequencing was done on a sample of peripheral blood. All receptors come from a woman between 50 and 59 years old with acute or convalescent COVID-19.

The chain is built from TRBV7-2 and TRBJ2-7, with D possibly TRBD2 on 6 matching bases. The CDR3 sequence is 14 residues long. The V gene lost 4 bases and the J gene lost 2 bases, with 12 bases spanning the gap. CDR1 SGHTA and CDR2 FQGNSA come from the germline V gene. CDR3 coding DNA: TGTGCCAGCAGCTGGGGACTCCAGCCCTACGAGCAGTACTTC. Amino acid sequence: CASSWGLQPYEQYF. Looking up the rest from reference TRBV7-2 and TRBJ2-7 gives the full variable domain: GAGVSQSPSNKVTEKGKDVELRCDPISGHTALYWYRQSLGQGLEFLIYFQGNSAPDKSGLPSDRFSAERTGGSVSTLTIQRTQQEDSAVYLCASSWGLQPYEQYFGPGTRLTVT.

V and J are TRBV3-1 (or the pseudogene TRBV3-2) and TRBJ1-1; D unclear. The V gene's germline CDR1 is LGHDT and CDR2 YNNKEL (reference sequence). The CDR3 runs to 13 residues. V was shortened by 1 base and J by 5 bases, with 8 bases between the two germline ends. CDR3 amino acids: CASSQGSVTEAFF. The CDR3 coding sequence is TGTGCCAGCAGCCAAGGTTCAGTTACTGAAGCTTTCTTT.

The J gene is TRBJ1-1, the V gene TRBV28, with 7 bases matching TRBD1. The CDR3 runs 12 residues. Unmatched junction bases numbered 8, after V lost 6 bases and J lost 10 bases. Germline V gene lookup returns CDR1 MDHEN and CDR2 SYDVKM. CDR3 loop: CASRTRQGGAFF. The CDR3 DNA reads TGTGCCAGCAGGACTAGACAGGGTGGAGCTTTCTTT.

The gene calls are TRBV30 and TRBJ2-7; 7 bases are shared with TRBD2. V dropped 0 bases and J dropped 3; count of bases not matched to a gene: 5. The CDR3 runs 14 residues. Germline values: CDR1 GTSNPN, CDR2 SVGIG (reference sequence). The CDR3 loop is CAWSVRGTIYEQYF. The CDR3 coding sequence is TGTGCCTGGAGTGTACGCGGGACTATCTACGAGCAGTACTTC.

This clone was seen a single time. The chain recombines TRBV7-3 with TRBJ2-7, with D uncertain. The CDR3 contains 16 residues. The V and J ends lost 2 bases and 0 bases respectively, with 14 bases between them. Germline CDR1 and CDR2: SGHTA and FQGTGA. This CDR3 is CASSLASGQSSYEQYF. The CDR3 DNA follows: TGTGCCAGCAGCTTAGCCTCGGGTCAGAGCTCCTACGAGCAGTACTTC.

The chain has TRBV18 and TRBJ2-2; the D gene is possibly TRBD2 (5 bases). This CDR3 has 14 amino acids. The ends were cut back, 3 bases at V and 3 bases at J, with 8 bases in the middle. The V gene's germline CDR1 is KGHSH and CDR2 LQKENI. The CDR3 sequence is CASSPRDYTGELFF. The CDR3 coding sequence is TGTGCCAGCTCACCTCGGGATTACACCGGGGAGCTGTTTTTT.

This clone occurred a few times. CDR3 loop: CATLGFGGTGELFF. As DNA, the CDR3 is TGTGCCACCCTCGGGTTCGGGGGGACCGGGGAGCTGTTTTTT. This chain uses TRBV6-5 with TRBJ2-2; TRBD2 agrees at 7 bases. V shed 10 bases, J shed 5 bases, and the junction held 10 bases outside the gene matches. CDR1 is MNHEY, CDR2 SVGAGI, per germline. The CDR3 has 14 amino acids.

V and J are TRBV6-2 or TRBV6-3 and TRBJ2-3; D gene uncertain. The germline CDR1 and CDR2 sequences are MNHEY and SVGEGT. The V end lost 6 bases, the J end lost 2 bases, and 12 bases lay between the germline ends. The CDR3 totals 14 residues. The chain's CDR3 is CASSRASYTDTQYF. DNA for the CDR3: TGTGCCAGCAGCCGGGCCAGCTACACAGATACGCAGTATTTT.

This chain's CDR3 is CASSQRSSETQYF. CDR3 nucleotide sequence: TGCGCCAGCAGCCAGCGGTCTTCAGAGACCCAGTACTTC. The V call is TRBV4-1, the J call TRBJ2-5, with D unresolved. This CDR3 contains 13 residues. Germline V gene data show CDR1 as MGHRA and CDR2 as YSYEKL. Trimming pared 3 bases from V and 4 bases from J, leaving 9 bases between.

The V call is TRBV7-9, the J call TRBJ2-3; TRBD1 agrees at 9 bases. Germline-derived CDR1 and CDR2 are SEHNR and FQNEAQ (reference sequence). This CDR3 comprises 16 residues. With 6 bases clipped from V and 1 base from J, the junction kept 8 bases outside the gene matches. CDR3 region: CASRRTGVIGTDTQYF. CDR3 nucleotide sequence: TGTGCCAGCAGGCGGACAGGGGTCATTGGCACAGATACGCAGTATTTT.

This clone was observed a handful of times. The chain joins TRBV7-2 to TRBJ2-1; weak D call: TRBD1 (7 bases). V was cut by 6 bases and J by 4 bases, with 13 bases left in between. The CDR3 loop spans 14 amino acids. Germline V gene lookup returns CDR1 SGHTA and CDR2 FQGNSA. The CDR3 protein is CASSQGGFYNEQFF. The CDR3 coding sequence is TGTGCCAGCAGTCAGGGGGGCTTTTACAATGAGCAGTTCTTC.

The chain couples TRBV6-5 to TRBJ1-6; D may be TRBD1 (6 bases). The germline V gene encodes CDR1 MNHEY and CDR2 SVGAGI. This CDR3 contains 15 residues. V was trimmed by 7 bases and J by 7 bases, leaving 17 bases between them. CDR3: CASIQLGGQNSPLHF. The DNA of the CDR3 is TGTGCCAGCATTCAGCTCGGGGGGCAGAATTCACCCCTCCACTTT.

Turning to this clone: The sample holds other DNA sequences that translate to the same CDR3. The chain recombines TRBV29-1 with TRBJ1-3, with D tentatively TRBD1 (6 bases). V was shortened by 1 base and J by 4 bases, with 8 bases between the two germline ends. The germline V gene has CDR1 SQVTM and CDR2 ANQGSEA. The CDR3 loop spans 13 amino acids. CDR3 loop: CSVEGTAGNTIYF. Here the CDR3 DNA reads TGCAGCGTTGAAGGGACAGCCGGAAACACCATATATTTT.

This sequence joins TRBV15 and TRBJ1-4, with 7 bases lining up with TRBD1. CDR1 LNHNV and CDR2 YYDKDF come from the germline V gene (reference sequence). This CDR3 has 16 amino acids. The V segment lost 0 bases and the J segment 8 bases; nucleotides outside the gene matches: 9. CDR3 nucleotides: TGTGCCACCAGCAGAGACCCCGACAGGGTGGGGGAAAAACTGTTTTTT. Translating gives CATSRDPDRVGEKLFF.

The J gene is TRBJ2-5, the V gene TRBV7-2, with 7 bases that match TRBD1. CDR1 and CDR2 (germline): SGHTA, FQGNSA. The J segment lost 4 bases and the V segment lost 6 bases, leaving 8 bases of the junction unmatched. The CDR3 sequence is 14 residues long. The CDR3, as DNA: TGTGCCAGCAGACGGCAGGGGGTGATAGAGACCCAGTACTTC. Residues: CASRRQGVIETQYF.

The CDR3 nucleotides read TGTGCCATTAGACAGGGACCTAACTATGGCTACACCTTC. This translates into CAIRQGPNYGYTF. This rearrangement joins TRBV19 to TRBJ1-2; 7 nucleotides line up with TRBD1. The V segment lost 10 bases and the J segment 0 bases; nucleotides outside the gene matches: 5. This CDR3 spans 13 amino acids. Germline V lookup: CDR1 LNHDA, CDR2 SQIVND (reference sequence).

The CDR3 DNA reads as TGCGCCAGCAGCTTGGCCTCTCCCTACAATGAGCAGTTCTTC. Its protein is CASSLASPYNEQFF. The chain couples TRBV5-1 to TRBJ2-1, with D hard to call. V was clipped by 0 bases and J by 2 bases, with 6 bases between them. The CDR3 extends over 14 amino acids. Per the germline V gene, CDR1 is SGHRS and CDR2 is YFSETQ.

This chain joins TRBV12-5 and TRBJ2-3; TRBD1 aligns across 7 bases. Trimming cost V 4 bases and J 2 bases; bases outside gene matches: 9. Germline assignment: CDR1 LGHNT and CDR2 FRNRAP. This CDR3 is 16 amino acids long. Here the CDR3 reads CASGSRDRRVTDTQYF. The CDR3 DNA reads TGTGCTAGTGGTTCTCGGGACAGAAGAGTCACAGATACGCAGTATTTT.

This clone was detected only a few times. The chain recombines TRBV12-3 or TRBV12-4 with TRBJ1-3; D is undetermined. The V end lost 4 bases, the J end lost 1 base, and 5 bases lay between the germline ends. CDR3 length equals 13 residues. The CDR3 nucleotides are TGTGCCAGCAGTTCCCCGTCTGGAAACACCATATATTTT. As protein: CASSSPSGNTIYF.

The genes are TRBV7-2 and TRBJ1-2, with D maybe TRBD1 (5 bases). Germline CDR1 SGHTA, CDR2 FQGNSA. The germline V and J ends were trimmed by 4 bases and 3 bases, with 15 bases remaining between them. The CDR3 runs to 15 residues. CDR3 nucleotides: TGTGCCAGCAGCTCTTCCTGGGGGGAGGACTATGGCTACACCTTC. It is translated as CASSSSWGEDYGYTF.

The CDR3 loop reads CAISPSGETQYF. Here the CDR3 DNA reads TGTGCCATCAGCCCCAGTGGAGAGACCCAGTACTTC. The chain carries TRBV10-3 and TRBJ2-5; D not certain. This CDR3 comprises 12 residues. Germline CDR1 and CDR2: ENHRY and SYGVKD. The ends were cut back, 6 bases at V and 4 bases at J, with 9 bases in the middle.